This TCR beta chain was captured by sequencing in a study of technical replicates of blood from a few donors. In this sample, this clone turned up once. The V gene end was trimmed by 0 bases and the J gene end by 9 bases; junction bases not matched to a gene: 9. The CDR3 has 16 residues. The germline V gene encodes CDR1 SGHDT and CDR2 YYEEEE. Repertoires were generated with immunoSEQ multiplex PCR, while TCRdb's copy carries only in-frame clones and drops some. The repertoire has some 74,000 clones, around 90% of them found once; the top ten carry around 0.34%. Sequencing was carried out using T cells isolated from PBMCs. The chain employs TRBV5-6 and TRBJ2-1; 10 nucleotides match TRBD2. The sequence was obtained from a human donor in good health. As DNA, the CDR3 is TGTGCCAGCAGCTTGGCTCTAGCGGGAGAAGTGGGTGAGCAGTTCTTC. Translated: CASSLALAGEVGEQFF.